This T cell receptor beta chain comes out of a study of T cells in Graves' hyperthyroidism and ophthalmopathy. CDR3 length: 20 residues. V lost 5 bases to trimming and J lost 0 bases; unmatched junction nucleotides: 13. Authors of the study amplified TCR beta CDR3 regions from RNA transcripts. A first-round RT-PCR of the TCR CDR3 used the HTBI primer set. TCRdb passed the multiplex PCR reads through MiXCR, listing each CDR3 protein once. The data hold about 320,000 distinct CDR3 sequences, with roughly 15% observed a single time. Thyroid ultrasound and orbital computed tomography, with clinical symptoms and serum thyroxine and TRAb, informed diagnoses.

The sequencing input was blood. The sequence was collected from a young man with Graves' hyperthyroidism. The V call is TRBV12-3 or TRBV12-4, the J call TRBJ2-3, with 14 bases lining up with TRBD2. The CDR3 reads CASSPYTAGTSGGSTDTQYF. For the CDR3, the DNA is TGTGCCAGCAGTCCATATACCGCCGGGACTAGCGGGGGAAGCACAGATACGCAGTATTTT.